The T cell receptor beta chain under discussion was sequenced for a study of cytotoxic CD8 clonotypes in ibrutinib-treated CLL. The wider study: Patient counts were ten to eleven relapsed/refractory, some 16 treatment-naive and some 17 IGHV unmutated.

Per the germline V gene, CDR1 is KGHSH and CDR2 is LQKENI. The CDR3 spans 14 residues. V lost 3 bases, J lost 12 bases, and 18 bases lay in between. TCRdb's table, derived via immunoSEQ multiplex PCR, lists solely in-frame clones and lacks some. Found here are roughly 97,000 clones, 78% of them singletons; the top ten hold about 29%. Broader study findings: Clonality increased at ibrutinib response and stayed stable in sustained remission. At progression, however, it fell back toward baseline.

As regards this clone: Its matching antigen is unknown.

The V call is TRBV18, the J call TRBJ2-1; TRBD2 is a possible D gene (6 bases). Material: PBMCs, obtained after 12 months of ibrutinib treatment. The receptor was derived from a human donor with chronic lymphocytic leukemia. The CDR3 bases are TGTGCCAGCTCACCCTCGGGACGGAGGGAATCGCAGTTCTTC. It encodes CASSPSGRRESQFF.